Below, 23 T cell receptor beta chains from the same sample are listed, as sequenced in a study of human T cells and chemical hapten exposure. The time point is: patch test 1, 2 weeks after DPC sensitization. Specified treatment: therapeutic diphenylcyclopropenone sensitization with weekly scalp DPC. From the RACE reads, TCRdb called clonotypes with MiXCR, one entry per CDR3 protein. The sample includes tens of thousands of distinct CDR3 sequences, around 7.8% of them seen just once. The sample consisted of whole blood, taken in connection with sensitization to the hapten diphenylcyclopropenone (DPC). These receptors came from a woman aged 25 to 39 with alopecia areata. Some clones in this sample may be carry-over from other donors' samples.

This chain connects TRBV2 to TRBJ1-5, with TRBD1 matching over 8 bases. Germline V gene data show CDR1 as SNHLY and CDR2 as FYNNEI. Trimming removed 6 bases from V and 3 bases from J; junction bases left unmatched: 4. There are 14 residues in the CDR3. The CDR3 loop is CASRDRASNQPQHF. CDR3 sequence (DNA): TGTGCCAGCAGGGACAGGGCGTCCAATCAGCCCCAGCATTTT.

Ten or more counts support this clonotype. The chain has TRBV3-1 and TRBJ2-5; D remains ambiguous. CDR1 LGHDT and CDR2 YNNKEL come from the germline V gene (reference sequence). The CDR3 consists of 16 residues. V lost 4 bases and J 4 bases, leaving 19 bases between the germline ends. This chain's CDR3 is CASSRPVNPSGETQYF. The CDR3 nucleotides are TGTGCCAGCAGCCGTCCGGTGAACCCGAGTGGAGAGACCCAGTACTTC.

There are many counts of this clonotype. CDR3 sequence reads: CASRGSNQPQHF. The CDR3 DNA is TGTGCCAGTAGAGGAAGCAATCAGCCCCAGCATTTT. The chain employs TRBV6-1 and TRBJ1-5, with unresolved D. The CDR3 is 12 amino acids. CDR1 and CDR2 from the germline V gene are MNHNS and SASEGT. V was clipped by 9 bases and J by 1 base, with 7 bases between them.

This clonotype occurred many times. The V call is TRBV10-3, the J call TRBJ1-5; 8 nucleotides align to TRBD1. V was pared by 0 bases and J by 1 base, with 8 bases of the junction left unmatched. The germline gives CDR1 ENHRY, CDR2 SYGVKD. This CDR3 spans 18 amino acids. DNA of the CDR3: TGTGCCATCAGTGAGTCTCGTGACAGGGGTTTGAGCAATCAGCCCCAGCATTTT. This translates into CAISESRDRGLSNQPQHF.

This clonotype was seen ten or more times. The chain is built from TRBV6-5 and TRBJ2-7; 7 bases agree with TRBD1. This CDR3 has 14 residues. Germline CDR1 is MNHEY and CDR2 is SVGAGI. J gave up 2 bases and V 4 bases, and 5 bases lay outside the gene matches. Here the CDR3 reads CASSSRDSTYEQYF. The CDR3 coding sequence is TGTGCCAGCAGTTCCCGGGACAGCACCTACGAGCAGTACTTC.

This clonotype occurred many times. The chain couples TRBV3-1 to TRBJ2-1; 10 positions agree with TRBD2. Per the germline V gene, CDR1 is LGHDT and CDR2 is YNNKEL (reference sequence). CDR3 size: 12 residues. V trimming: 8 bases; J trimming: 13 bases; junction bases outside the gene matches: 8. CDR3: CASGSGGAYQFF. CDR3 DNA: TGTGCCAGCGGGAGCGGGGGGGCGTATCAGTTCTTC.

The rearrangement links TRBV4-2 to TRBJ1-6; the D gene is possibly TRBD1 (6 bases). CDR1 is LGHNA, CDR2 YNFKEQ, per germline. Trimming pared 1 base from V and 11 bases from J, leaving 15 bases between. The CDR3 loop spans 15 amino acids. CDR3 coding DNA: TGTGCCAGCAGCCAAGTTGGCAGGGGAAATACACCCCTCCACTTT. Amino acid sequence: CASSQVGRGNTPLHF.

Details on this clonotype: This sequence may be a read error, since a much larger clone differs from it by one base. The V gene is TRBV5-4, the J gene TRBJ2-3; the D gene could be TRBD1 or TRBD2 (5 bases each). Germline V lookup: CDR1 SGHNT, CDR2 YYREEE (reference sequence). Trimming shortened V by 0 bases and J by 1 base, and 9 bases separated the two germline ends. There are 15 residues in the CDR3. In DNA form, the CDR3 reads TGTGCCAGCAGCTTGGCCGGGGCCCGCACAGATACGCAGTATTTT. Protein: CASSLAGARTDTQYF.

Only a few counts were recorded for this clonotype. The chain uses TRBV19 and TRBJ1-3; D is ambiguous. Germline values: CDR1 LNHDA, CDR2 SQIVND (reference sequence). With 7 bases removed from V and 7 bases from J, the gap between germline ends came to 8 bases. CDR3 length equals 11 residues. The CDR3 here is CASIGENTIYF. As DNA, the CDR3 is TGTGCCAGTATCGGGGAGAACACCATATATTTT.

The CDR3 bases are TGTGCCATCAGTGAAAGTTTGGGAAGAGGGAACACTGAAGCTTTCTTT. Amino acid sequence: CAISESLGRGNTEAFF. The gene calls are TRBV10-3 and TRBJ1-1; no reliable D call. Deletions cut 3 bases from V and 1 base from J, with 15 bases between. Germline loops: CDR1 ENHRY, CDR2 SYGVKD. The CDR3 is made up of 16 amino acids.

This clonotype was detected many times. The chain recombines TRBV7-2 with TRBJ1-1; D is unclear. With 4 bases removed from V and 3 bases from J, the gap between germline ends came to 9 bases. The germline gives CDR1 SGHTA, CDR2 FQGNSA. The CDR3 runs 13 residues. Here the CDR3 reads CASSYREYTEAFF. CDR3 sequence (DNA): TGTGCCAGCAGCTATCGGGAGTACACTGAAGCTTTCTTT. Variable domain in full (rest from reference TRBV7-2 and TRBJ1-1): GAGVSQSPSNKVTEKGKDVELRCDPISGHTALYWYRQSLGQGLEFLIYFQGNSAPDKSGLPSDRFSAERTGGSVSTLTIQRTQQEDSAVYLCASSYREYTEAFFGQGTRLTVV.

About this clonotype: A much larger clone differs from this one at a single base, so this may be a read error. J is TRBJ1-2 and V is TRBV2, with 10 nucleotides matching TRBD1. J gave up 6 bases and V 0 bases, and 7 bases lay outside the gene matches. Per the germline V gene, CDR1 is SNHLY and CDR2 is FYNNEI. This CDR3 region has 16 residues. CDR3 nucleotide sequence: TGTGCCAGCAGTGAAGCTCGGACAGGGGGAAACGATGGCTACACCTTC. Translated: CASSEARTGGNDGYTF. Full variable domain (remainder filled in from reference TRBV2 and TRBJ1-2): EPEVTQTPSHQVTQMGQEVILRCVPISNHLYFYWYRQILGQKVEFLVSFYNNEISEKSEIFDDQFSVERPDGSNFTLKIRSTKLEDSAMYFCASSEARTGGNDGYTFGSGTRLTVV.

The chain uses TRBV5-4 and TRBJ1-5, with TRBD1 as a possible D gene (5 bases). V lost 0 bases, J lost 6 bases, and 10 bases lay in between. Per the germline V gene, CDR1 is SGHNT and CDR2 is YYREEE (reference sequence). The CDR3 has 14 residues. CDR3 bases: TGTGCCAGCAGCTTGGGGCCCGGGGGTCAGCCCCAGCATTTT. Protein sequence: CASSLGPGGQPQHF.

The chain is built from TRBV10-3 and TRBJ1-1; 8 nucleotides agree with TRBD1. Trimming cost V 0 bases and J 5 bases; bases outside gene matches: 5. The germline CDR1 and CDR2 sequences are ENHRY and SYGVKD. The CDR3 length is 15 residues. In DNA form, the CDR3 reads TGTGCCATCAGTGAGTCGACAGGGGAGAGTACTGAAGCTTTCTTT. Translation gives CAISESTGESTEAFF.

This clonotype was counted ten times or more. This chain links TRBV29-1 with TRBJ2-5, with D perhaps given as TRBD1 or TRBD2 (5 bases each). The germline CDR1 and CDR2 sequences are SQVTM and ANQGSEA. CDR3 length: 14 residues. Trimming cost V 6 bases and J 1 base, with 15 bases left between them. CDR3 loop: CSVGVIGFQETQYF. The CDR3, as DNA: TGCAGCGTGGGGGTCATAGGGTTCCAAGAGACCCAGTACTTC.

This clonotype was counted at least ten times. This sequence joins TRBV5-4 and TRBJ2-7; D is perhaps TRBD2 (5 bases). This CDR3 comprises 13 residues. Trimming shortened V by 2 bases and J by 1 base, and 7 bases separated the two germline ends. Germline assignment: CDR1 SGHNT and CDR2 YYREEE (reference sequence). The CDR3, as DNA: TGTGCCAGCAGCTTACGGGGTTCCTACGAGCAGTACTTC. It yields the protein CASSLRGSYEQYF.

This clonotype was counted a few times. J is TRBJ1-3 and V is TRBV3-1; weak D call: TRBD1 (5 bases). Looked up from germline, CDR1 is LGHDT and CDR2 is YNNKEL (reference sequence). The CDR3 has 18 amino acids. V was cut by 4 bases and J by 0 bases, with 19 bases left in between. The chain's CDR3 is CASSPTGRGELSGNTIYF. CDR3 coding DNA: TGTGCCAGCAGCCCGACCGGGCGGGGCGAGCTCTCTGGAAACACCATATATTTT.

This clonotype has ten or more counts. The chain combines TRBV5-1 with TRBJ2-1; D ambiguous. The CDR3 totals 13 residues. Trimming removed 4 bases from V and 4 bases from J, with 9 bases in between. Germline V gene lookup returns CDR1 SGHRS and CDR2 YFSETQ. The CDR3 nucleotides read TGCGCCAGCAGCGTGGACGCGTACAATGAGCAGTTCTTC. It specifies CASSVDAYNEQFF.

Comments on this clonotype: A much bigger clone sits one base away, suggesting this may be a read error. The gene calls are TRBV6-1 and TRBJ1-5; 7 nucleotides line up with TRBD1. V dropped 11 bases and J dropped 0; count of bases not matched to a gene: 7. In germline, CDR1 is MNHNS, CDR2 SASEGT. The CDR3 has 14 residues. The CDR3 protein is CAAGGCYSNQPQHF. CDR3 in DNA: TGTGCCGCAGGGGGTTGTTATAGCAATCAGCCCCAGCATTTT.

The CDR3 is CASSPPTGMNTEAFF. The CDR3 bases are TGTGCCAGCAGTCCCCCGACAGGGATGAACACTGAAGCTTTCTTT. The V and J genes are TRBV7-8 and TRBJ1-1, with 7 bases that match TRBD1. Germline V gives CDR1 SGHVS, CDR2 FQNEAQ. The CDR3 sequence is 15 residues long. The V gene end was trimmed by 6 bases and the J gene end by 0 bases; junction bases not matched to a gene: 7.

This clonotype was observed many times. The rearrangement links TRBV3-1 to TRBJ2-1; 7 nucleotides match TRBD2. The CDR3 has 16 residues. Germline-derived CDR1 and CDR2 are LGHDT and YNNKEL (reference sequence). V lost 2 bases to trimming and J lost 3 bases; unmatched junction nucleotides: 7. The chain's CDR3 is CASSQTGLKGYNEQFF. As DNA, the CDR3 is TGTGCCAGCAGCCAAACGGGACTAAAAGGCTACAATGAGCAGTTCTTC.

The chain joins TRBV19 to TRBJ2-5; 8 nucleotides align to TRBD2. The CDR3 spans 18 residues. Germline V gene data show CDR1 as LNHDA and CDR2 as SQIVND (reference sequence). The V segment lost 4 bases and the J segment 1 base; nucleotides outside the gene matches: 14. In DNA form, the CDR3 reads TGTGCCAGTAGTAGTCAAGGGGAACTAGCGGACCTCCAAGAGACCCAGTACTTC. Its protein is CASSSQGELADLQETQYF.

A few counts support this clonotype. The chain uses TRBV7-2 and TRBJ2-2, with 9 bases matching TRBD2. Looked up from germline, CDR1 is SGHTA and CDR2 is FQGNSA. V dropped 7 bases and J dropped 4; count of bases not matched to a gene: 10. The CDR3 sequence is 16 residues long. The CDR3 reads CASKGGGGAFTGELFF. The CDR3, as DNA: TGTGCCAGCAAGGGTGGCGGGGGGGCCTTCACCGGGGAGCTGTTTTTT.